These 26 T cell receptor beta chains share one sample of origin, sequenced in a study of blood T cell repertoires in COVID-19. The repertoire was sequenced with immunoSEQ multiplex PCR; TCRdb's copy has only in-frame clones and lacks some. Seen here are around 190,000 clones, about 88% observed once, and the top ten hold over 15%. Source material: peripheral blood. The receptors come from a man aged 45 to 65 with COVID-19, enrolled during active disease.

The V call is TRBV12-3 or TRBV12-4, the J call TRBJ2-1, with D unresolved. The germline V and J ends were trimmed by 6 bases and 10 bases, with 10 bases remaining between them. The CDR3 runs to 11 residues. CDR3 residues: CASSIFEEQFF. CDR3 sequence (DNA): TGTGCCAGCAGCATTTTCGAGGAGCAGTTCTTC.

The chain combines TRBV19 with TRBJ1-2, with 7 bases matching TRBD1. The CDR3 consists of 15 residues. Germline V gene data show CDR1 as LNHDA and CDR2 as SQIVND (reference sequence). After removal of 4 bases from V and 3 bases from J, the junction contained 8 bases not matched to a gene. The CDR3, as DNA: TGTGCCAGTAGTAGGACCGGGACAGCAGACTATGGCTACACCTTC. Translating it yields CASSRTGTADYGYTF. Full variable domain (remainder filled in from reference TRBV19 and TRBJ1-2): DGGITQSPKYLFRKEGQNVTLSCEQNLNHDAMYWYRQDPGQGLRLIYYSQIVNDFQKGDIAEGYSVSREKKESFPLTVTSAQKNPTAFYLCASSRTGTADYGYTFGSGTRLTVV.

This clone has more than one count but fewer than ten. V gene TRBV10-3 combines with J gene TRBJ2-3; D perhaps matches TRBD2 (5 bases). This CDR3 has 15 amino acids. Trimming removed 6 bases from V and 4 bases from J, with 17 bases in between. The germline V gene has CDR1 ENHRY and CDR2 SYGVKD. The CDR3 reads CAIRGLPIGPDTQYF. The CDR3 bases are TGTGCCATCAGAGGACTCCCGATAGGTCCAGATACGCAGTATTTT.

This sequence joins TRBV7-2 and TRBJ2-1; the match to TRBD2 covers 12 bases. There are 16 residues in the CDR3. J gave up 7 bases and V 2 bases, and 6 bases lay outside the gene matches. Germline V gene data show CDR1 as SGHTA and CDR2 as FQGNSA. CDR3 region: CASSLLLTSGRNEQFF. The CDR3 nucleotides are TGTGCCAGCAGCTTACTCCTTACTAGCGGGAGGAATGAGCAGTTCTTC.

This clone has more than one count but fewer than ten. CDR3 bases: TGTGCCAGCAGTTACACAACATATGGACAGGGGCATGAGCAGTTCTTC. The encoded protein is CASSYTTYGQGHEQFF. J is TRBJ2-1 and V is TRBV6-5, with TRBD1 matching over 9 bases. This CDR3 is 16 amino acids long. V was pared by 2 bases and J by 8 bases, with 10 bases of the junction left unmatched. Germline V lookup: CDR1 MNHEY, CDR2 SVGAGI.

The CDR3 DNA sequence: TGTGCCAGCAGCCAACAGGGGGAGAATGAGCAGTTCTTC. Translating gives CASSQQGENEQFF. This chain uses TRBV4-2 with TRBJ2-1; 7 nucleotides match TRBD1. The J segment lost 7 bases and the V segment lost 2 bases, leaving 2 bases of the junction unmatched. Germline V gene lookup returns CDR1 LGHNA and CDR2 YNFKEQ. The CDR3 sequence is 13 residues long.

This clone was seen a single time. The chain links TRBV2 to TRBJ2-5; D perhaps matches TRBD2 (6 bases). Germline V gene sequence: CDR1 SNHLY, CDR2 FYNNEI. The V end lost 3 bases, the J end lost 9 bases, and 14 bases lay between the germline ends. This CDR3 is 13 amino acids long. For the CDR3, the DNA is TGTGCCAGCAGTGAGGTTGCGGGGATGGCCCAGTACTTC. It specifies CASSEVAGMAQYF.

V gene TRBV24-1 combines with J gene TRBJ2-1, with TRBD2 matching 10 bases. Germline-derived CDR1 and CDR2 are KGHDR and SFDVKD. This CDR3 contains 23 residues. With 6 bases clipped from V and 5 bases from J, the junction kept 30 bases outside the gene matches. CDR3 bases: TGTGCCACCAGTACTGCCGGACTAGCGGAACGAAGTTTTCCCCGAGAGCCAAACAATGAGCAGTTCTTC. Protein: CATSTAGLAERSFPREPNNEQFF.

The chain combines TRBV2 with TRBJ2-7; 8 nucleotides align to TRBD1. The germline gives CDR1 SNHLY, CDR2 FYNNEI. Unmatched junction bases numbered 12, after V lost 2 bases and J lost 3 bases. The CDR3 has 17 amino acids. CDR3 sequence reads: CASSETMTGTGHYEQYF. The DNA of the CDR3 is TGTGCCAGCAGTGAAACGATGACCGGGACAGGACACTACGAGCAGTACTTC.

The V gene is TRBV10-3, the J gene TRBJ2-2; maybe TRBD2 (5 bases). The V gene lost 4 bases and the J gene lost 10 bases, with 7 bases spanning the gap. The CDR3 sequence is 11 residues long. Per germline, CDR1 ENHRY and CDR2 SYGVKD. The DNA for the CDR3 is TGTGCCATCAGTGCTCGGGAGGAGCTGTTTTTT. It specifies CAISAREELFF.

This clone was seen a single time. This sequence joins TRBV30 and TRBJ1-1, with D unclear. The CDR3 totals 13 residues. Germline loops: CDR1 GTSNPN, CDR2 SVGIG (reference sequence). Trimming took 0 bases from V and 11 from J, leaving 16 bases between them. This CDR3 is CAWSVTRTGGAFF. CDR3 DNA sequence: TGTGCCTGGAGTGTAACCCGGACCGGAGGCGCTTTCTTT.

The chain employs TRBV14 and TRBJ1-2, with 8 bases identical to TRBD1. Unmatched junction bases numbered 4, after V lost 1 base and J lost 6 bases. From germline, CDR1 is SGHDN and CDR2 FVKESK. CDR3 length equals 14 residues. CDR3 sequence: CASSQGTGSDGYTF. The CDR3 DNA reads TGTGCCAGCAGCCAAGGGACAGGGTCGGATGGCTACACCTTC. The full variable domain, its missing parts supplied by reference TRBV14 and TRBJ1-2, is EAGVTQFPSHSVIEKGQTVTLRCDPISGHDNLYWYRRVMGKEIKFLLHFVKESKQDESGMPNNRFLAERTGGTYSTLKVQPAELEDSGVYFCASSQGTGSDGYTFGSGTRLTVV.

The CDR3 region is CASSSRQGSTNEKLFF. CDR3 sequence (DNA): TGTGCCAGCAGCTCACGACAGGGCTCCACTAATGAAAAACTGTTTTTT. This rearrangement joins TRBV5-5 to TRBJ1-4, with TRBD1 matching over 7 bases. CDR3 length equals 16 residues. The germline V gene has CDR1 SGHKS and CDR2 YYEKEE (reference sequence). Trimming removed 3 bases from V and 2 bases from J; junction bases left unmatched: 7.

This clone was observed once. V is TRBV27 and J is TRBJ2-3; D gene unclear. Germline-derived CDR1 and CDR2 are MNHEY and SMNVEV (reference sequence). V dropped 3 bases and J dropped 5 bases, with 6 bases sitting between them. This CDR3 has 12 residues. CDR3 amino acids: CASSFSRDTQYF. The CDR3 DNA follows: TGTGCCAGCAGTTTTAGCCGAGATACGCAGTATTTT.

The CDR3 bases are TGTGCCAGCACCCAGTCCGACAGCTACGAGCAGTACTTC. This gives the protein CASTQSDSYEQYF. This rearrangement joins TRBV6-5 to TRBJ2-7, with D possibly TRBD1 on 5 matching bases. Between the trimmed V and J ends, which lost 7 bases and 3 bases, there was a span of 13 bases. CDR1 is MNHEY, CDR2 SVGAGI, per germline. This CDR3 has 13 amino acids.

The V call is TRBV18, the J call TRBJ1-1; no definite D call. The CDR3 extends over 14 amino acids. Germline loops: CDR1 KGHSH, CDR2 LQKENI. V lost 2 bases and J lost 1, with 8 bases in between. The CDR3 sequence: CASSPFSGNTEAFF. The CDR3 DNA sequence: TGTGCCAGCTCACCATTCTCGGGGAACACTGAAGCTTTCTTT.

The chain is built from TRBV30 and TRBJ2-3; possibly TRBD2 for D (5 bases). Germline V gives CDR1 GTSNPN, CDR2 SVGIG (reference sequence). Trimming pared 4 bases from V and 2 bases from J, leaving 7 bases between. This CDR3 spans 12 amino acids. The CDR3 nucleotides read TGTGCCTGGACGAGGGCCACAGATACGCAGTATTTT. It specifies CAWTRATDTQYF.

For this clone: Other DNA sequences from this sample encode an identical CDR3 as well. The CDR3 protein is CASSVAEGGYEQYF. CDR3 DNA: TGTGCCAGCAGCGTAGCGGAGGGAGGCTACGAGCAGTACTTC. The chain couples TRBV9 to TRBJ2-7, with TRBD2 as a possible D gene (6 bases). With 0 bases removed from V and 3 bases from J, the gap between germline ends came to 10 bases. The CDR3 contains 14 residues. Germline V gene sequence: CDR1 SGDLS, CDR2 YYNGEE.

The genes are TRBV7-8 and TRBJ2-3, with D possibly being TRBD2 (6 bases). Germline V gene sequence: CDR1 SGHVS, CDR2 FQNEAQ. This CDR3 spans 16 amino acids. The V end lost 3 bases, the J end lost 3 bases, and 16 bases lay between the germline ends. CDR3 in DNA: TGTGCCAGCAGCTTCCTGACTAGTGGTGCGACAGATACGCAGTATTTT. The encoded protein is CASSFLTSGATDTQYF. Based on the CDR3 plus reference TRBV7-8 and TRBJ2-3, the full variable domain is GAGVSQSPRYKVAKRGQDVALRCDPISGHVSLFWYQQALGQGPEFLTYFQNEAQLDKSGLPSDRFFAERPEGSVSTLKIQRTQQEDSAVYLCASSFLTSGATDTQYFGPGTRLTVL.

The rearrangement uses TRBV6-5 and TRBJ1-5; maybe TRBD1 (6 bases). Between the trimmed V and J ends, which lost 7 bases and 3 bases, there was a span of 13 bases. CDR1 is MNHEY, CDR2 SVGAGI, per germline. CDR3 size: 14 residues. CDR3 in amino acids: CASKGGGNNQPQHF. The CDR3 DNA reads as TGTGCCAGCAAAGGGGGGGGGAACAATCAGCCCCAGCATTTT.

V and J are TRBV7-2 and TRBJ2-1; D might be TRBD1 (5 bases). Trimming cost V 3 bases and J 0 bases, with 12 bases left between them. CDR1 and CDR2 (germline): SGHTA, FQGNSA. The CDR3 spans 16 residues. CDR3 loop: CASSFSGHSSYNEQFF. CDR3 nucleotides: TGTGCCAGCAGCTTTTCCGGACACAGCTCCTACAATGAGCAGTTCTTC.

This clone was observed once. This chain uses TRBV29-1 with TRBJ2-7, with a tentative D call TRBD2 (6 bases). The V end lost 8 bases, the J end lost 6 bases, and 20 bases lay between the germline ends. Germline-derived CDR1 and CDR2 are SQVTM and ANQGSEA. This CDR3 contains 13 residues. In nucleotides, the CDR3 is TGCAGCACTCAGGGCGCGGGATCGACCGAGCAGTACTTC. This sequence encodes CSTQGAGSTEQYF.

V gene TRBV28 combines with J gene TRBJ1-1; 9 bases fit TRBD1. V lost 3 bases, J lost 6 bases, and 11 bases stayed unmatched. This CDR3 is built from 16 residues. Germline V gives CDR1 MDHEN, CDR2 SYDVKM. For the CDR3, the DNA is TGTGCCAGCAGTTTTTACAGGGGGCTGGGGGGGTCTGAAGCTTTCTTT. This translates into CASSFYRGLGGSEAFF.

J is TRBJ1-1 and V is TRBV7-9; 9 positions match TRBD1. The CDR3 totals 15 residues. J was trimmed by 5 bases and V by 5 bases; bases with no gene match: 9. CDR1 and CDR2 from the germline V gene are SEHNR and FQNEAQ (reference sequence). The DNA for the CDR3 is TGTGCCAGCAGCAATCACAGGGGGCTGGGGACTGAAGCTTTCTTT. Translating gives CASSNHRGLGTEAFF.

The V and J genes are TRBV2 and TRBJ2-6, with a possible D match to TRBD1 (6 bases). Germline CDR1 and CDR2: SNHLY and FYNNEI. This CDR3 contains 16 residues. V dropped 4 bases and J dropped 2 bases, with 12 bases sitting between them. CDR3 nucleotide sequence: TGTGCCAGCAGTGTGGGGGCAGGGGCTGGGGCCAACGTCCTGACTTTC. This codes for CASSVGAGAGANVLTF.

V gene TRBV7-8 combines with J gene TRBJ1-1; no clear D. Per the germline V gene, CDR1 is SGHVS and CDR2 is FQNEAQ. The CDR3 covers 14 residues. Trimming left V 3 bases short and J 0 bases short, with 8 bases between. The CDR3 DNA follows: TGTGCCAGCAGCTTTTCACATTTGAACACTGAAGCTTTCTTT. It specifies CASSFSHLNTEAFF.